The 9 T cell receptor beta chains below all came from one sample that was sequenced in a study of identical twins. MiXCR, run by TCRdb on the 5' RACE reads, gives a single entry per CDR3 protein. The table includes 1.5 million to 2 million distinct CDR3 sequences, about 30% detected once. Source material: cord blood. Source of these receptors: a newborn girl in good health.

With respect to this clonotype: An end of the junction does not agree with germline; a read error may underlie this. The J gene is TRBJ2-1, the V gene TRBV10-2; 8 bases match TRBD2. The CDR3 consists of 15 residues. The V gene's germline CDR1 is WSHSY and CDR2 SAAADI. The CDR3 protein is CASKTGGATYNEQFF. The CDR3 bases are TGCGCCAGTAAGACCGGGGGGGCCACCTACAATGAACAGTTCTTC.

In its sample, this clonotype was seen a few times. The J gene is TRBJ2-6, the V gene TRBV20-1; D gene unclear. In germline, CDR1 is DFQATT, CDR2 SNEGSKA (reference sequence). The V gene lost 3 bases and the J gene lost 4 bases, with 10 bases spanning the gap. The length of the CDR3 is 14 residues. CDR3 in amino acids: CSARTGRGANVLTF. In nucleotides, the CDR3 is TGCAGTGCTAGGACCGGGCGCGGGGCCAACGTCCTGACTTTC.

This chain links TRBV18 with TRBJ1-2; D is undetermined. V lost 3 bases to trimming and J lost 8 bases, with 19 bases between them. CDR3 size: 15 residues. Germline-derived CDR1 and CDR2 are KGHSH and LQKENI. CDR3 DNA sequence: TGTGCCAGCTCACCTCGTGCAGGCCCCCAAAGAGGCTACACCTTC. Translating gives CASSPRAGPQRGYTF.

V gene TRBV7-9 combines with J gene TRBJ1-6; no clear D. Trimming left V 1 base short and J 0 bases short, with 10 bases between. The CDR3 spans 17 residues. Germline V gene sequence: CDR1 SEHNR, CDR2 FQNEAQ (reference sequence). This CDR3 reads CASSLDSFSSYNSPLHF. The CDR3 region has the DNA TGTGCCAGCAGCTTAGACAGTTTCAGCTCCTATAATTCACCCCTCCACTTT.

This clonotype has only one observation. It may be a read error: a sequence one base away is much more abundant. V gene TRBV3-1 combines with J gene TRBJ2-1; 9 bases fit TRBD1. The CDR3 is made up of 15 amino acids. Germline lookup yields CDR1 LGHDT and CDR2 YNNKEL (reference sequence). The CDR3 nucleotides read TGTGCCAGCAGCCAGCCGGGACAGGGCTACAATGAGCGGTTCTTC. Translating gives CASSQPGQGYNERFF.

The chain carries TRBV30 and TRBJ1-6; weak D call: TRBD1 (5 bases). The CDR3 extends over 14 amino acids. Trimming shortened V by 0 bases and J by 10 bases, and 13 bases separated the two germline ends. From germline, CDR1 is GTSNPN and CDR2 SVGIG (reference sequence). The CDR3 nucleotides read TGTGCCTGGAGTGTAAACCAGGGAGGCTCACCCCTCCACTTT. It is translated as CAWSVNQGGSPLHF.

This clonotype was counted a few times. V and J are TRBV28 and TRBJ1-5; weak D call: TRBD1 (5 bases). Germline CDR1 and CDR2: MDHEN and SYDVKM. The V end lost 7 bases, the J end lost 7 bases, and 14 bases lay between the germline ends. The CDR3 totals 13 residues. The CDR3 sequence: CASTFRDGQPQHF. The CDR3 DNA follows: TGTGCCAGCACTTTCAGGGATGGCCAGCCCCAGCATTTT.

The chain carries TRBV4-2 and TRBJ2-1, with 7 nucleotides matching TRBD1. Per germline, CDR1 LGHNA and CDR2 YNFKEQ. There are 18 residues in the CDR3. The trim removed 4 bases at V and 7 bases at J, leaving 19 bases unmatched. CDR3 DNA: TGTGCCAGCAGCCCCGGGACAGCTTTTGGTTGGTGGATTAATGAGCAGTTCTTC. It is translated as CASSPGTAFGWWINEQFF.

This clonotype was counted a few times. The chain carries TRBV27 and TRBJ1-2; TRBD1 is a possible D gene (5 bases). Trimming cost V 5 bases and J 4 bases, with 17 bases left between them. The CDR3 sequence is 15 residues long. The germline gives CDR1 MNHEY, CDR2 SMNVEV (reference sequence). The CDR3 region is CASSREDGDGYGYTF. CDR3 DNA sequence: TGTGCCAGCAGTAGAGAAGACGGGGACGGCTATGGCTACACCTTC.